Below are 11 T cell receptor beta chains sequenced from a single sample in a study of CD8+ T cells in alopecia areata. RNA was extracted and reverse transcribed into cDNA as the sequencing template. Using immunoSEQ multiplex PCR, the repertoire was profiled, and TCRdb retains in-frame clones only, with some absent. The table lists 170,000 or so clones, 63% of them singletons, with about 1.5% in the top ten. This specimen was CD4+ T cells sorted from blood, taken at week 0. These receptors were obtained from a human donor with alopecia areata.

The rearrangement joins TRBV29-1 to TRBJ1-5, with a weak D call TRBD1 (5 bases). This CDR3 has 13 residues. Germline V lookup: CDR1 SQVTM, CDR2 ANQGSEA. The V gene lost 6 bases and the J gene lost 3 bases, with 12 bases spanning the gap. The CDR3 reads CSVLRDSNQPQHF. CDR3 sequence (DNA): TGCAGCGTCCTCCGGGACTCCAATCAGCCCCAGCATTTT.

The CDR3 DNA reads TGCAGCGTTGGGGACAGGGCGTGGAGTGAAGCTTTCTTT. Translating gives CSVGDRAWSEAFF. The chain carries TRBV29-1 and TRBJ1-1, with TRBD1 identical over 9 bases. The CDR3 is 13 amino acids. CDR1 SQVTM and CDR2 ANQGSEA come from the germline V gene. Losses at the gene ends were 4 bases for V and 7 bases for J; bases not matched to a gene: 7.

This rearrangement joins TRBV25-1 to TRBJ2-3, with D unresolved. Per germline, CDR1 MGHDK and CDR2 SYGVNS. The CDR3 spans 13 residues. Trimming pared 4 bases from V and 0 bases from J, leaving 5 bases between. CDR3 nucleotides: TGTGCCAGCAGTGGTCCTAGCACAGATACGCAGTATTTT. Protein sequence: CASSGPSTDTQYF.

The chain has TRBV7-2 and TRBJ1-2; D may be TRBD1 (6 bases). CDR3 length equals 12 residues. Germline CDR1 reads SGHTA; CDR2 reads FQGNSA. V lost 5 bases to trimming and J lost 6 bases, with 10 bases between them. The CDR3 DNA reads TGTGCCAGCAGCCTTACAGGGAATGGCTACACCTTC. Translated, it gives CASSLTGNGYTF. Full variable domain (missing parts from reference TRBV7-2 and TRBJ1-2): GAGVSQSPSNKVTEKGKDVELRCDPISGHTALYWYRQSLGQGLEFLIYFQGNSAPDKSGLPSDRFSAERTGGSVSTLTIQRTQQEDSAVYLCASSLTGNGYTFGSGTRLTVV.

This clone was counted between two and nine times. The rearrangement joins TRBV5-6 to TRBJ1-2; TRBD1 is a possible D gene (6 bases). The germline gives CDR1 SGHDT, CDR2 YYEEEE. The CDR3 length is 13 residues. The ends were cut back, 4 bases at V and 2 bases at J, with 9 bases in the middle. The CDR3, as DNA: TGTGCCAGCAGCCAACAGGGCAACTATGGCTACACCTTC. It is translated as CASSQQGNYGYTF.

J is TRBJ2-2 and V is TRBV15; TRBD1 or TRBD2 may be the D gene (5 bases each). V was trimmed by 5 bases and J by 6 bases, leaving 19 bases between them. The CDR3 is 16 residues long. The germline CDR1 and CDR2 sequences are LNHNV and YYDKDF (reference sequence). The CDR3 region is CATSPRPGRFSGELFF. For the CDR3, the DNA is TGTGCCACCAGCCCTCGTCCGGGGCGGTTCTCCGGGGAGCTGTTTTTT.

The chain links TRBV25-1 to TRBJ2-6, with D possibly being TRBD1 (7 bases). Trimming stripped 5 bases from V and 4 bases from J, with 15 bases between. The CDR3 is 16 residues long. Germline CDR1 MGHDK, CDR2 SYGVNS. DNA of the CDR3: TGTGCCAGCAGTCTCCCAGGGGGGACGGGGGCCAACGTCCTGACTTTC. Protein sequence: CASSLPGGTGANVLTF.

This clone came up a few times. The CDR3 DNA reads as TGCAGCGTGAAGGATCGGGGTTCGGGTCAGCCCCAGCATTTT. This sequence encodes CSVKDRGSGQPQHF. The rearrangement joins TRBV29-1 to TRBJ1-5; D unresolved. Germline lookup yields CDR1 SQVTM and CDR2 ANQGSEA. V was clipped by 6 bases and J by 6 bases, with 18 bases between them. This CDR3 comprises 14 residues.

This chain joins TRBV9 and TRBJ1-4, with 12 bases matching TRBD1. With 4 bases clipped from V and 8 bases from J, the junction kept 12 bases outside the gene matches. Germline values: CDR1 SGDLS, CDR2 YYNGEE. There are 17 residues in the CDR3. The CDR3 DNA reads TGTGCCAGCAGCCTATCGGTGGGACAGGGGGCGTACGAAAAACTGTTTTTT. Amino acid sequence: CASSLSVGQGAYEKLFF.

The table lists this clone with a few counts. This chain joins TRBV19 and TRBJ1-1; the match to TRBD1 covers 7 bases. The germline gives CDR1 LNHDA, CDR2 SQIVND (reference sequence). V lost 6 bases, J lost 2 bases, and 12 bases stayed unmatched. The CDR3 is made up of 16 amino acids. This CDR3 is CASRRTGQRGNTEAFF. The CDR3 nucleotides read TGTGCCAGTAGACGGACAGGCCAAAGGGGTAACACTGAAGCTTTCTTT.

This clone was detected a few times. The CDR3 DNA is TGTGCCAGTAGTACGCAGGGGAGAAATGAAAAACTGTTTTTT. This sequence encodes CASSTQGRNEKLFF. V gene TRBV19 combines with J gene TRBJ1-4; D is possibly TRBD1 (6 bases). This CDR3 has 14 amino acids. Germline CDR1 and CDR2: LNHDA and SQIVND (reference sequence). With 4 bases removed from V and 5 bases from J, the gap between germline ends came to 11 bases.